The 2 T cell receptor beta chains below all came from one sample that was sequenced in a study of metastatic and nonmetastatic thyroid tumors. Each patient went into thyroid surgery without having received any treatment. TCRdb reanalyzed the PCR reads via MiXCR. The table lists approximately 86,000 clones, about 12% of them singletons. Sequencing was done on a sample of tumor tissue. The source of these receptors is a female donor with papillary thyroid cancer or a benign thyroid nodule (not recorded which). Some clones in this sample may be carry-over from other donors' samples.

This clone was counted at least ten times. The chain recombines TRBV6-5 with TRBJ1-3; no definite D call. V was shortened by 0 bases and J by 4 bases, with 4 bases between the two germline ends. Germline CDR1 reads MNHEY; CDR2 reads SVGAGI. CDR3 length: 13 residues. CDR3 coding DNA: TGTGCCAGCAGTTACTCGATAGGAAACACCATATATTTT. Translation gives CASSYSIGNTIYF.

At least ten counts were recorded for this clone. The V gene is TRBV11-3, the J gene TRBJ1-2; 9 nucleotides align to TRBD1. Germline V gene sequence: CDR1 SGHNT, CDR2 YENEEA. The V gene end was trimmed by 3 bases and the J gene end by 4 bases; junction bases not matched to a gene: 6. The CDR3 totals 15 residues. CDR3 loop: CASSFRTGDLYGYTF. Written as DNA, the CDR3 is TGTGCCAGCAGCTTCCGGACAGGGGACCTCTATGGCTACACCTTC.